The 15 T cell receptor beta chains listed next were all sequenced from one sample in a study of graft-versus-host responses after intestinal transplantation. Only in-frame clones appear in the TCRdb table, and some are missing; sequencing was by immunoSEQ multiplex PCR. The sample includes around 110,000 clones, over 75% of them seen just once. These receptors are not linked to any known antigen. Sequences were derived from unstimulated CD4+ T cells sorted from spleen or lymph node cells, sampled before intestinal transplant. These receptors all stem from a human donor who received an intestinal transplant.

The chain uses TRBV9 and TRBJ1-2, with D uncertain. The V and J ends lost 2 bases and 1 base respectively, with 3 bases between them. Germline-derived CDR1 and CDR2 are SGDLS and YYNGEE. CDR3 size: 12 residues. The CDR3 DNA reads TGTGCCAGCAGCGTCGGTAACTATGGCTACACCTTC. Translation: CASSVGNYGYTF.

This chain's CDR3 is CASSLGNRGVSEQFF. The CDR3 nucleotides are TGTGCCAGCAGCTTAGGGAACAGGGGAGTCAGTGAGCAGTTCTTC. V and J are TRBV7-9 and TRBJ2-1; 7 nucleotides align to TRBD1. Germline V gives CDR1 SEHNR, CDR2 FQNEAQ (reference sequence). Unmatched junction bases numbered 9, after V lost 1 base and J lost 9 bases. This CDR3 contains 15 residues. Based on the CDR3 plus reference TRBV7-9 and TRBJ2-1, the full variable domain is DTGVSQNPRHKITKRGQNVTFRCDPISEHNRLYWYRQTLGQGPEFLTYFQNEAQLEKSRLLSDRFSAERPKGSFSTLEIQRTEQGDSAMYLCASSLGNRGVSEQFFGPGTRLTVL.

The rearrangement joins TRBV5-1 to TRBJ1-1; 9 bases match TRBD1. Trimming at V came to 7 bases and at J to 2 bases, leaving 3 bases not matched to a gene. This CDR3 has 13 residues. CDR1 SGHRS and CDR2 YFSETQ come from the germline V gene. CDR3 coding DNA: TGCGCCAGCCGGGACAGGGTCAACACTGAAGCTTTCTTT. Translated, it gives CASRDRVNTEAFF. Using reference TRBV5-1 and TRBJ1-1 for the parts outside the CDR3, the full variable domain is KAGVTQTPRYLIKTRGQQVTLSCSPISGHRSVSWYQQTPGQGLQFLFEYFSETQRNKGNFPGRFSGRQFSNSRSEMNVSTLELGDSALYLCASRDRVNTEAFFGQGTRLTVV.

The V call is TRBV2, the J call TRBJ2-2, with D maybe TRBD1 (5 bases). V was trimmed by 7 bases and J by 1 base, leaving 16 bases between them. In germline, CDR1 is SNHLY, CDR2 FYNNEI. This CDR3 has 16 residues. The CDR3 nucleotides read TGTGCCAGCAAGGCAGGGTGGGTCAGGAACACCGGGGAGCTGTTTTTT. Its translation: CASKAGWVRNTGELFF.

The V call is TRBV6-6, the J call TRBJ2-3, with 10 nucleotides matching TRBD2. In germline, CDR1 is MNHNY, CDR2 SVGAGI (reference sequence). Trimming cost V 2 bases and J 2 bases; bases outside gene matches: 4. The CDR3 spans 16 residues. The CDR3 reads CASSYSGLAATDTQYF. As DNA, the CDR3 is TGTGCCAGCAGTTACAGCGGACTAGCGGCCACAGATACGCAGTATTTT.

This chain uses TRBV12-5 with TRBJ2-7, with unresolved D. CDR3 length: 14 residues. Germline loops: CDR1 LGHNT, CDR2 FRNRAP. The ends were cut back, 1 base at V and 5 bases at J, with 12 bases in the middle. CDR3 region: CASGLGTVRDEQYF. The CDR3 DNA follows: TGTGCTAGTGGTTTGGGAACCGTTCGGGACGAGCAGTACTTC.

This chain connects TRBV28 to TRBJ2-5; TRBD2 matches 13 bases. Germline CDR1 reads MDHEN; CDR2 reads SYDVKM. V was pared by 6 bases and J by 1 base, with 5 bases of the junction left unmatched. The CDR3 totals 16 residues. CDR3 protein: CASSRTSGRAQETQYF. CDR3 in DNA: TGTGCCAGCAGCCGCACTAGCGGGAGGGCCCAAGAGACCCAGTACTTC. Filled out from reference TRBV28 and TRBJ2-5, the complete variable domain reads DVKVTQSSRYLVKRTGEKVFLECVQDMDHENMFWYRQDPGLGLRLIYFSYDVKMKEKGDIPEGYSVSREKKERFSLILESASTNQTSMYLCASSRTSGRAQETQYFGPGTRLLVL.

The rearrangement joins TRBV9 to TRBJ1-1; 7 nucleotides agree with TRBD1. CDR3 length: 15 amino acids. The V gene end was trimmed by 4 bases and the J gene end by 1 base; junction bases not matched to a gene: 7. Germline assignment: CDR1 SGDLS and CDR2 YYNGEE. The CDR3 spells CASSPRRQGNTEAFF. CDR3 nucleotide sequence: TGTGCCAGCAGCCCCCGAAGACAGGGGAACACTGAAGCTTTCTTT. The entire variable domain, with the rest obtained from reference TRBV9 and TRBJ1-1, is as follows: DSGVTQTPKHLITATGQRVTLRCSPRSGDLSVYWYQQSLDQGLQFLIQYYNGEERAKGNILERFSAQQFPDLHSELNLSSLELGDSALYFCASSPRRQGNTEAFFGQGTRLTVV.

The chain links TRBV28 to TRBJ2-7; 8 bases agree with TRBD1. The CDR3 has 15 residues. In germline, CDR1 is MDHEN, CDR2 SYDVKM. Unmatched junction bases numbered 8, after V lost 7 bases and J lost 0 bases. This CDR3 is CASMTGATFSYEQYF. The CDR3 DNA reads TGTGCCAGCATGACAGGGGCCACCTTCTCCTACGAGCAGTACTTC.

The chain recombines TRBV15 with TRBJ2-2; possible D gene TRBD2, 5 bases. Trimming cost V 1 base and J 1 base, with 7 bases left between them. The CDR3 is 15 residues long. Germline loops: CDR1 LNHNV, CDR2 YYDKDF (reference sequence). In nucleotides, the CDR3 is TGTGCCACCAGCAGAGGGACTCTGAACACCGGGGAGCTGTTTTTT. Encoded protein: CATSRGTLNTGELFF.

This clone was picked up a small number of times. The chain is built from TRBV6-1 and TRBJ2-7; D remains ambiguous. Germline V gene lookup returns CDR1 MNHNS and CDR2 SASEGT. The CDR3 extends over 13 amino acids. Written as DNA, the CDR3 is TGTGTGAGCCGGTTAGATGAGTACGACGAGCAGTACTTC. It translates to CVSRLDEYDEQYF.

The genes are TRBV2 and TRBJ2-1; 8 bases are shared with TRBD1. The J segment lost 4 bases and the V segment lost 6 bases, leaving 17 bases of the junction unmatched. CDR3 length: 18 residues. Per the germline V gene, CDR1 is SNHLY and CDR2 is FYNNEI. The DNA of the CDR3 is TGTGCCAGCAGCGCTCCCCGCAGGGGGCGAATCGGATACAATGAGCAGTTCTTC. This codes for CASSAPRRGRIGYNEQFF.

The chain joins TRBV18 to TRBJ1-2; perhaps TRBD1 as D (5 bases). V was clipped by 0 bases and J by 2 bases, with 13 bases between them. Germline CDR1 and CDR2: KGHSH and LQKENI. CDR3 length: 16 amino acids. CDR3 region: CASSPPSQGDNYGYTF. The CDR3 coding sequence is TGTGCCAGCTCACCACCCTCTCAGGGCGACAACTATGGCTACACCTTC. Based on the CDR3 plus reference TRBV18 and TRBJ1-2, the full variable domain is NAGVMQNPRHLVRRRGQEARLRCSPMKGHSHVYWYRQLPEEGLKFMVYLQKENIIDESGMPKERFSAEFPKEGPSILRIQQVVRGDSAAYFCASSPPSQGDNYGYTFGSGTRLTVV.

The chain links TRBV19 to TRBJ2-1; D is perhaps TRBD1 (6 bases). This CDR3 spans 14 amino acids. Germline CDR1 is LNHDA and CDR2 is SQIVND (reference sequence). The V end lost 5 bases, the J end lost 7 bases, and 15 bases lay between the germline ends. The DNA of the CDR3 is TGTGCCAGTAGTCACAGGGAAGGGAAGAATGAGCAGTTCTTC. Its protein is CASSHREGKNEQFF.

This clone was seen only a few times. V is TRBV5-1 and J is TRBJ1-5, with TRBD1 matching over 7 bases. Trimming at V came to 4 bases and at J to 4 bases, leaving 2 bases not matched to a gene. The germline gives CDR1 SGHRS, CDR2 YFSETQ. The CDR3 loop spans 13 amino acids. The CDR3 loop reads CASSLDRNQPQHF. The CDR3 DNA reads as TGCGCCAGCAGCCTGGACAGGAATCAGCCCCAGCATTTT.